The 16 T cell receptor beta chains in this list originate from one sample, sequenced in a study of early stage breast cancer tumors. Libraries were prepared by immunoSEQ multiplex PCR; TCRdb keeps only in-frame clonotypes and omits some of them. The table lists about 50,000 clones, 83% of them singletons. Sequencing used blood. The receptors were sampled from a person aged 50 to 59 with breast cancer.

This clone was seen only once. The chain carries TRBV11-2 and TRBJ2-2, with TRBD1 identical over 8 bases. Germline trimming cut 3 bases from V and 3 bases from J; bases unmatched to any gene: 3. The germline V gene encodes CDR1 SGHAT and CDR2 FQNNGV. CDR3 length equals 15 residues. CDR3 bases: TGTGCCAGCAGCTTTCAGGGGGCATACACCGGGGAGCTGTTTTTT. Translating it yields CASSFQGAYTGELFF.

The chain links TRBV19 to TRBJ1-2; tentative D call: TRBD1 (5 bases). There are 13 residues in the CDR3. The germline V and J ends were trimmed by 6 bases and 4 bases, with 12 bases remaining between them. The germline CDR1 and CDR2 sequences are LNHDA and SQIVND (reference sequence). The CDR3 reads CASSFQGTYGYTF. The DNA for the CDR3 is TGTGCCAGTAGCTTTCAGGGAACCTATGGCTACACCTTC.

The chain employs TRBV19 and TRBJ2-1, with 14 bases that match TRBD2. Losses at the gene ends were 6 bases for V and 5 bases for J; bases not matched to a gene: 12. The CDR3 runs 18 residues. From germline, CDR1 is LNHDA and CDR2 SQIVND (reference sequence). The DNA for the CDR3 is TGTGCCAGTAGGTCCGGGACTAGCGGGAGAGGGCCCCACAATGAGCAGTTCTTC. Amino acids: CASRSGTSGRGPHNEQFF.

V usage is TRBV4-2 and J usage is TRBJ2-1, with 11 bases identical to TRBD2. The CDR3 is 18 amino acids. The V segment lost 0 bases and the J segment 3 bases; nucleotides outside the gene matches: 7. CDR1 LGHNA and CDR2 YNFKEQ come from the germline V gene. This CDR3 is CASSQEGRGLAVYNEQFF. DNA of the CDR3: TGTGCCAGCAGCCAAGAGGGAAGGGGACTAGCGGTCTACAATGAGCAGTTCTTC.

This clone appeared once. The chain couples TRBV27 to TRBJ2-7, with 7 nucleotides matching TRBD2. Germline V gives CDR1 MNHEY, CDR2 SMNVEV (reference sequence). This CDR3 spans 15 amino acids. Trimming removed 5 bases from V and 6 bases from J; junction bases left unmatched: 13. CDR3 bases: TGTGCCAGCAGTCCCCTCGGCGGGAGCTCCCCCGAGCAGTACTTC. Residues: CASSPLGGSSPEQYF.

The chain couples TRBV30 to TRBJ2-5; the D call may be TRBD1 or TRBD2 (5 bases each). CDR3 length: 13 amino acids. The V gene's germline CDR1 is GTSNPN and CDR2 SVGIG (reference sequence). Trimming took 2 bases from V and 0 from J, leaving 7 bases between them. In nucleotides, the CDR3 is TGTGCCTGGAGTTGGGGGAACCAAGAGACCCAGTACTTC. It encodes CAWSWGNQETQYF.

This chain uses TRBV6-5 with TRBJ2-5, with TRBD2 as a possible D gene (5 bases). This CDR3 region has 15 residues. V lost 7 bases and J lost 0, with 15 bases in between. Germline CDR1 MNHEY, CDR2 SVGAGI. CDR3 sequence reads: CASKFWTGYQETQYF. CDR3 DNA: TGTGCCAGCAAGTTTTGGACGGGGTACCAAGAGACCCAGTACTTC.

The CDR3 protein is CALKAGPSSYNSPLHF. CDR3 nucleotides: TGTGCCTTAAAAGCGGGGCCGAGCTCCTATAATTCACCCCTCCACTTT. The rearrangement uses TRBV30 and TRBJ1-6; possible D gene TRBD1, 5 bases. Looked up from germline, CDR1 is GTSNPN and CDR2 is SVGIG (reference sequence). V lost 7 bases and J lost 0, with 16 bases in between. This CDR3 region has 16 residues.

The CDR3 is CASSHKSGFTDTQYF. The CDR3 nucleotides read TGTGCCAGCAGCCATAAATCGGGGTTCACAGATACGCAGTATTTT. The J gene is TRBJ2-3, the V gene TRBV7-2; D is perhaps TRBD2 (5 bases). V lost 5 bases to trimming and J lost 2 bases, with 14 bases between them. Germline CDR1 is SGHTA and CDR2 is FQGNSA. The CDR3 covers 15 residues.

By sample share, this clone is medium-sized (0.01 to 0.1%). The chain carries TRBV27 and TRBJ2-1; weak D call: TRBD2 (7 bases). From germline, CDR1 is MNHEY and CDR2 SMNVEV (reference sequence). The CDR3 contains 14 residues. Trimming stripped 4 bases from V and 7 bases from J, with 14 bases between. CDR3 loop: CASSYQRGGNEQFF. CDR3 nucleotides: TGTGCCAGCAGTTACCAGAGGGGGGGGAATGAGCAGTTCTTC.

The rearrangement links TRBV4-2 to TRBJ1-1; D is ambiguous. The CDR3 is 15 residues long. CDR1 and CDR2 from the germline V gene are LGHNA and YNFKEQ. The germline V and J ends were trimmed by 0 bases and 4 bases, with 12 bases remaining between them. The CDR3 is CASSQDPGMITEAFF. The CDR3 coding sequence is TGTGCCAGCAGCCAAGATCCGGGGATGATCACTGAAGCTTTCTTT.

V is TRBV28 and J is TRBJ1-2; 7 bases agree with TRBD1. Germline V CDR1 and CDR2: MDHEN, SYDVKM. The CDR3 runs 16 residues. The J segment lost 5 bases and the V segment lost 6 bases, leaving 15 bases of the junction unmatched. The CDR3 loop is CASSLGTASLSYGYTF. CDR3 bases: TGTGCCAGCAGCCTAGGGACAGCCAGTCTCTCTTATGGCTACACCTTC.

CDR3 amino acids: CASSLWDQPQHF. CDR3 nucleotides: TGTGCCAGCAGCTTGTGGGACCAGCCCCAGCATTTT. The chain has TRBV5-8 and TRBJ1-5, with D possibly matching TRBD1 (5 bases). The CDR3 length is 12 residues. V was trimmed by 1 base and J by 7 bases, leaving 6 bases between them. Germline CDR1 reads SGHTS; CDR2 reads YDEGEE.

The chain carries TRBV28 and TRBJ2-7; 8 nucleotides line up with TRBD1. Germline assignment: CDR1 MDHEN and CDR2 SYDVKM. Trimming at V came to 7 bases and at J to 2 bases, leaving 10 bases not matched to a gene. The CDR3 has 15 residues. CDR3 protein: CASTNDRGLPYEQYF. The CDR3 nucleotides are TGTGCCAGCACTAACGACAGGGGACTCCCCTACGAGCAGTACTTC.

The J gene is TRBJ1-2, the V gene TRBV4-3; possible D gene TRBD1, 6 bases. V shed 4 bases and J shed 4 bases, with 16 bases lying between them. Per the germline V gene, CDR1 is LGHNA and CDR2 is YSLEER. The CDR3 contains 15 residues. In nucleotides, the CDR3 is TGCGCCAGCAGCCTGGACAGCCCCTCATCCTATGGCTACACCTTC. Protein: CASSLDSPSSYGYTF.

In this sample, this clone turned up a few times. The DNA of the CDR3 is TGTGCCAGCGGGGGAGAGTACACCGGGGAGCTGTTTTTT. Encoded protein: CASGGEYTGELFF. J is TRBJ2-2 and V is TRBV5-6; either TRBD1 or TRBD2 may supply D (5 bases each). The germline V and J ends were trimmed by 7 bases and 3 bases, with 10 bases remaining between them. Germline V gene sequence: CDR1 SGHDT, CDR2 YYEEEE. The CDR3 runs 13 residues.